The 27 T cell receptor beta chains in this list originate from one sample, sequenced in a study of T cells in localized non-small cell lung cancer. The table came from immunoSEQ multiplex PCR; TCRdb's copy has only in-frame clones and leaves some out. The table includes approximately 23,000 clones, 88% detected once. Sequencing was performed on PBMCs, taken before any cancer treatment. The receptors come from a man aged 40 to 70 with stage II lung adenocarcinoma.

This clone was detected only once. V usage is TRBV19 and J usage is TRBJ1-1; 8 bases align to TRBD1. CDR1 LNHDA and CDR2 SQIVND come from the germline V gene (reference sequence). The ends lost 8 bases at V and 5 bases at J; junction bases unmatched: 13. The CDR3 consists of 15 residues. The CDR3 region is CASHYPGQGRTEAFF. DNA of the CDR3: TGTGCCAGTCATTACCCCGGACAGGGTCGGACTGAAGCTTTCTTT.

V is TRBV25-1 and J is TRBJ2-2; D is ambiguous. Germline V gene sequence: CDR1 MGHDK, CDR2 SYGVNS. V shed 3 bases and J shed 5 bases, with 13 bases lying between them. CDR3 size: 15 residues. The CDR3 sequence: CASSDSPSGTGELFF. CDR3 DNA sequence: TGTGCCAGCAGTGATTCGCCGTCCGGTACCGGGGAGCTGTTTTTT.

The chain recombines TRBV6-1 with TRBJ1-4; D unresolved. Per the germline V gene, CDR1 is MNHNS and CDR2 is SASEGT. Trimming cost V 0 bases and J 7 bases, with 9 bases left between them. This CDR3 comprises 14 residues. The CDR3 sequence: CASSEARVTEKLFF. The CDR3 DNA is TGTGCCAGCAGTGAAGCGCGAGTTACTGAAAAACTGTTTTTT.

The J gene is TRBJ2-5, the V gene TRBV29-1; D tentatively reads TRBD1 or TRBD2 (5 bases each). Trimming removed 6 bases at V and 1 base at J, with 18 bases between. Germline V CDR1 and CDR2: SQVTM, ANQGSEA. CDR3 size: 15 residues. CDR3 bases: TGCAGCGTCGGACCCGGCTCCGGGACCCAAGAGACCCAGTACTTC. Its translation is CSVGPGSGTQETQYF.

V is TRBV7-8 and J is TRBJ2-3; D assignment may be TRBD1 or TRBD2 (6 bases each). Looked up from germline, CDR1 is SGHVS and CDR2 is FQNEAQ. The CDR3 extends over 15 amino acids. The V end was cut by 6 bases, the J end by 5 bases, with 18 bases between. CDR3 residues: CASSEGGPGIDTQYF. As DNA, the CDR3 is TGTGCCAGCAGTGAAGGGGGGCCCGGCATAGATACGCAGTATTTT.

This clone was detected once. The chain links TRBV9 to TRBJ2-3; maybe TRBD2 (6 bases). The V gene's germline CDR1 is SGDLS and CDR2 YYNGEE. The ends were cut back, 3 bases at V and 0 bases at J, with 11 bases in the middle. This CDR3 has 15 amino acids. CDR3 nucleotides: TGTGCCAGCAGCGAGCCTAGCGCTAGCACAGATACGCAGTATTTT. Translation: CASSEPSASTDTQYF.

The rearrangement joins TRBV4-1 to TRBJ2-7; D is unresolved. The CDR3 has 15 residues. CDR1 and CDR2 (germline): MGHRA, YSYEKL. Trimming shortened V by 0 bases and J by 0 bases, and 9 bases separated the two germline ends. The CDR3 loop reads CASSQDLVGSYEQYF. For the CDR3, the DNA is TGCGCCAGCAGCCAAGATCTAGTAGGCTCCTACGAGCAGTACTTC.

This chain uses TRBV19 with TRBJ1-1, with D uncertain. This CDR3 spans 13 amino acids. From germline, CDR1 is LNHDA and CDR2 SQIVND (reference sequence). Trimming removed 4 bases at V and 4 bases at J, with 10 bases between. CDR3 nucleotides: TGTGCCAGTAGTAACAGACAAGCCACTGAAGCTTTCTTT. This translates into CASSNRQATEAFF.

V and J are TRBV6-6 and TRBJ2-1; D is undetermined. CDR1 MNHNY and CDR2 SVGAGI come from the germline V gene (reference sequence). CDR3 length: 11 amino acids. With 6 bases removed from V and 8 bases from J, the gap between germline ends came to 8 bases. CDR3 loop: CASSFGDEQFF. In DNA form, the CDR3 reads TGTGCCAGCAGCTTCGGCGATGAGCAGTTCTTC.

CDR3 nucleotide sequence: TGTGCCAGCAGTTCTGGGTCGGACTATGGCTACACCTTC. This gives the protein CASSSGSDYGYTF. The V and J genes are TRBV6-5 and TRBJ1-2; D is ambiguous. V was cut by 4 bases and J by 3 bases, with 9 bases left in between. This CDR3 contains 13 residues. Germline CDR1 is MNHEY and CDR2 is SVGAGI.

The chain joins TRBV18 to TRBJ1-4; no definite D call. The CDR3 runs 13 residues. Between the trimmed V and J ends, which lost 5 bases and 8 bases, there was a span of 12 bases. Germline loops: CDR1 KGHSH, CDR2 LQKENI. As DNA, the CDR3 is TGTGCCAGCTCATCAGTGTTTCGAGAAAAACTGTTTTTT. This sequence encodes CASSSVFREKLFF. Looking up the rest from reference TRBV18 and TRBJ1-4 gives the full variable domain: NAGVMQNPRHLVRRRGQEARLRCSPMKGHSHVYWYRQLPEEGLKFMVYLQKENIIDESGMPKERFSAEFPKEGPSILRIQQVVRGDSAAYFCASSSVFREKLFFGSGTQLSVL.

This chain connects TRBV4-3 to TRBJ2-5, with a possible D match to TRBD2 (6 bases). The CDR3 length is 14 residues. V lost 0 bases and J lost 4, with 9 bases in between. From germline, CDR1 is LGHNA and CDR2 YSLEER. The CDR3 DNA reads TGCGCCAGCAGCCAAGATAGGAGGGGAGAGACCCAGTACTTC. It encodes CASSQDRRGETQYF.

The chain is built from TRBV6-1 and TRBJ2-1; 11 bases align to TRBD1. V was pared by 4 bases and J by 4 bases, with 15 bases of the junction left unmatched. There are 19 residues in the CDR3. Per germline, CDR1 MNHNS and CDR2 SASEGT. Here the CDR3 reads CASSVVGQGAIDGYNEQFF. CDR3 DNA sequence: TGTGCCAGCAGTGTGGTCGGACAGGGGGCAATAGATGGTTACAATGAGCAGTTCTTC.

CDR3 DNA: TGTGCCAGCAGCTCGTCTGTACAGGGATACAATCAGCCCCAGCATTTT. Encoded protein: CASSSSVQGYNQPQHF. The J gene is TRBJ1-5, the V gene TRBV5-5; D is perhaps TRBD1 (6 bases). This CDR3 contains 16 residues. The germline gives CDR1 SGHKS, CDR2 YYEKEE (reference sequence). Trimming took 3 bases from V and 3 from J, leaving 16 bases between them.

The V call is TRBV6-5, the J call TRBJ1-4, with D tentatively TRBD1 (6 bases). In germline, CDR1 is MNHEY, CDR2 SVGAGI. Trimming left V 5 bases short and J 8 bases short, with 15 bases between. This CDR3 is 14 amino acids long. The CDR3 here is CASSRQALREKLFF. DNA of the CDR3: TGTGCCAGCAGTCGACAGGCACTTAGGGAAAAACTGTTTTTT.

The CDR3 coding sequence is TGTGCCAGCACTTCTTACGCCCCCGGGACAGGGGCTTCGAACACTGAAGCTTTCTTT. It encodes CASTSYAPGTGASNTEAFF. The chain uses TRBV27 and TRBJ1-1, with TRBD1 matching over 10 bases. Germline CDR1 reads MNHEY; CDR2 reads SMNVEV (reference sequence). V was clipped by 7 bases and J by 1 base; unmatched bases: 18. The CDR3 sequence is 19 residues long.

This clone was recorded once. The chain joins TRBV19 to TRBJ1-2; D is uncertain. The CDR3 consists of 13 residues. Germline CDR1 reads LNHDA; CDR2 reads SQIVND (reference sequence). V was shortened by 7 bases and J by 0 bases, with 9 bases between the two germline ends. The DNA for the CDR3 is TGTGCCAGTACGGGCAGAGCTAACTATGGCTACACCTTC. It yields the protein CASTGRANYGYTF.

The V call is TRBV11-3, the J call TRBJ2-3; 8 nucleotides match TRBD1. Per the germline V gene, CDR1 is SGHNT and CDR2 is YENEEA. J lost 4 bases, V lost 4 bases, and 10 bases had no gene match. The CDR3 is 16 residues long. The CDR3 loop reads CASSSRPGGLSDTQYF. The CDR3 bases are TGTGCCAGCAGCTCCCGTCCAGGGGGCTTGTCAGATACGCAGTATTTT.

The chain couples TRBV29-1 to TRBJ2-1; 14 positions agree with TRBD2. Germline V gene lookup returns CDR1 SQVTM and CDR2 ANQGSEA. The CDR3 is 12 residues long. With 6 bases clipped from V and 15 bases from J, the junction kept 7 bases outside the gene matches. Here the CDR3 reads CSVPGTSGRPFF. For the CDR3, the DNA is TGCAGCGTCCCAGGGACTAGCGGGAGACCGTTCTTC.

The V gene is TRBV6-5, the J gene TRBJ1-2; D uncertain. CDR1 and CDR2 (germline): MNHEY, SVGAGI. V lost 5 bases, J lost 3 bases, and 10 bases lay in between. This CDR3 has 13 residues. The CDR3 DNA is TGTGCCAGCAGTCGCGGCGCAGACTATGGCTACACCTTC. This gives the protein CASSRGADYGYTF.

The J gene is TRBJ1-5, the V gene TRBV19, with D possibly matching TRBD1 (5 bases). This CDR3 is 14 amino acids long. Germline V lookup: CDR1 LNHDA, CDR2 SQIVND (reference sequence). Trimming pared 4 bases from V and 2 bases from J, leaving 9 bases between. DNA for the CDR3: TGTGCCAGTAGTAGCCAGGGAGGCAATCAGCCCCAGCATTTT. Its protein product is CASSSQGGNQPQHF.

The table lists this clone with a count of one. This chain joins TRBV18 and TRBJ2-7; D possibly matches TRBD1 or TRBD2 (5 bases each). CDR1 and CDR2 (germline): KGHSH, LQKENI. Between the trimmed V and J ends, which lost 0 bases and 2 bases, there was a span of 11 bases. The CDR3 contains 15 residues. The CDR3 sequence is CASSPPGTETYEQYF. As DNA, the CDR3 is TGTGCCAGCTCACCACCTGGGACGGAAACCTACGAGCAGTACTTC.

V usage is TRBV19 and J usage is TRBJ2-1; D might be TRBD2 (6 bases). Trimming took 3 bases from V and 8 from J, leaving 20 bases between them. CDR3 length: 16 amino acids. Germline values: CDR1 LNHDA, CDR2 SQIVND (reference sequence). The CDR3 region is CASSIRQGGNNDEQFF. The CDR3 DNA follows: TGTGCCAGTAGTATCCGTCAGGGAGGCAACAACGATGAGCAGTTCTTC.

CDR3 amino acids: CASRQEMKNQPQHF. The CDR3 DNA reads TGTGCCAGCAGGCAGGAAATGAAGAATCAGCCCCAGCATTTT. The J gene is TRBJ1-5, the V gene TRBV28; D gene ambiguous. This CDR3 has 14 residues. Deletions cut 6 bases from V and 4 bases from J, with 13 bases between. Germline V gives CDR1 MDHEN, CDR2 SYDVKM.

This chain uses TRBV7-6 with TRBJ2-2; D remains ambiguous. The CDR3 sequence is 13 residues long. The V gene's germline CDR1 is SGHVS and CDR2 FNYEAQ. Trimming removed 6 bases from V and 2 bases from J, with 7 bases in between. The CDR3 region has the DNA TGTGCCAGCAGTCCCATTAACACCGGGGAGCTGTTTTTT. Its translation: CASSPINTGELFF. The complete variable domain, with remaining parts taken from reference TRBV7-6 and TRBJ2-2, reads GAGVSQSPRYKVTKRGQDVALRCDPISGHVSLYWYRQALGQGPEFLTYFNYEAQQDKSGLPNDRFSAERPEGSISTLTIQRTEQRDSAMYRCASSPINTGELFFGEGSRLTVL.

Written as DNA, the CDR3 is TGTGCCGGTGTCACAGGGGGTACTGAAGCTTTCTTT. Translating it yields CAGVTGGTEAFF. The chain combines TRBV28 with TRBJ1-1; 8 positions agree with TRBD1. Germline loops: CDR1 MDHEN, CDR2 SYDVKM. Germline trimming cut 11 bases from V and 5 bases from J; bases unmatched to any gene: 7. This CDR3 comprises 12 residues.

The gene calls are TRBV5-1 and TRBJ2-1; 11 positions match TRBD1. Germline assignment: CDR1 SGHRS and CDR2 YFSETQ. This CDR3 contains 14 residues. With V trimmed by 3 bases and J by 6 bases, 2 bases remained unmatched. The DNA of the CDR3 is TGCGCCAGCAGCTCAGGGACAGGGGGCAATGAGCAGTTCTTC. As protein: CASSSGTGGNEQFF.